The rows below give T cell receptor beta chains drawn from one sample of a study of memory CD4+ T cells and cytomegalovirus serostatus. Data came from immunoSEQ multiplex PCR; TCRdb stores just in-frame clones and leaves some out. The table records 50,000 to 75,000 clones, around four fifths of them present only once. Sequencing was carried out using memory CD4+ T cells from blood. The receptors shown here come from an adult in good health and CMV-seronegative. CDR3s leave out the opening cysteine and the closing phenylalanine or tryptophan. The D gene is left open where the match is weak. Clone size, where shown, is once, few, many, or a class for clones that have expanded.

CDR3 length	clone size	D gene	V gene	J gene	CDR3 protein
11	.	TRBD1	TRBV6-1	TRBJ2-7	ASSRDRGDEQY
13	.	.	TRBV6-6	TRBJ1-6	ASSKGRVGASPLH
12	few	TRBD1	TRBV12-5	TRBJ2-1	ASGPGQGAGEQF
13	.	TRBD1	TRBV6-1	TRBJ2-6	AASTGRSGANVLT
12	.	TRBD1	TRBV6-1	TRBJ1-1	ASSDTGGNTGAF
13	.	TRBD2	TRBV7-6	TRBJ2-7	ASSLVLAGVGEQY
15	.	.	TRBV15	TRBJ2-3	ATSRGSGGESTDTQY
12	few	.	TRBV2	TRBJ2-7	ASRRSGLGYEQY
15	.	.	TRBV7-2	TRBJ2-4	ASSEWAGRLAKNIQY
14	.	.	TRBV2	TRBJ2-3	ASSEAGLRGTDTQY
14	.	TRBD1	TRBV2	TRBJ2-2	ASRRGQGRGSGELF
9	.	.	TRBV6-5	TRBJ2-1	ASSWHGEQF
13	.	.	TRBV5-4	TRBJ1-2	ASSIGGRANYGYT
15	.	TRBD1	TRBV28	TRBJ1-5	ASSPPSVGTGGQPQH
14	.	.	TRBV2	TRBJ1-5	ASSERGGEFGQPQH
12	.	TRBD1	TRBV6-5	TRBJ1-2	ASREQGTGYGYT
12	.	.	TRBV6-5	TRBJ1-3	ASSYGRAGNTIY
17	.	.	TRBV7-9	TRBJ1-2	ASSLDTWVRQVKDYGYT
12	.	TRBD1	TRBV27	TRBJ1-5	ASSSGGRGQPQH
14	.	TRBD2	TRBV4-2	TRBJ2-5	ASSQEGGGGRETQY
12	.	.	TRBV5-1	TRBJ1-1	ASSLDGQNTEAF
12	.	.	TRBV12-5	TRBJ1-1	ASGLGGAHTEAF
14	once	.	TRBV7-2	TRBJ2-2	ASSLDGAVPGGELF
15	.	.	TRBV18	TRBJ2-6	ASSPGGRGAGANVLT
11	.	.	TRBV5-1	TRBJ1-6	ASSLTESSPLH
10	.	.	TRBV7-9	TRBJ1-2	ASSSSTSGYT
12	.	.	TRBV5-6	TRBJ2-7	ASSLAGATYEQY
12	.	.	TRBV29-1	TRBJ2-7	SVEDLWEPYEQY